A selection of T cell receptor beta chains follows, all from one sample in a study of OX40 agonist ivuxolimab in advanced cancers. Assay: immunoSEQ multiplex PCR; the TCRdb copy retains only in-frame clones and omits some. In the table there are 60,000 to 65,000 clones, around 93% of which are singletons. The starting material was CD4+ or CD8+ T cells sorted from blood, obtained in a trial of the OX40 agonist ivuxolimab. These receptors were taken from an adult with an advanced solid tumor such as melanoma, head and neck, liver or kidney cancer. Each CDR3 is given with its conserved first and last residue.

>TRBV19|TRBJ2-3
CASSNPRGASGTDTQYF
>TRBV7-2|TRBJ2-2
CASSLAVAANTGELFF
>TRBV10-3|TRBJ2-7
CATIDSSYEQYF
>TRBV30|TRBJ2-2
CAWRTGGHTGELFF
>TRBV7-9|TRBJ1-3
CASSPRTGGSGNTIYF
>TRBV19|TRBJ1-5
CASSYGTPSNQPQHF
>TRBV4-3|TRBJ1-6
CASSQERWAPLHF
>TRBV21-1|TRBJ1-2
CASSPRGGYYGYTF
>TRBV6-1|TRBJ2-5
CASSERPGSGQETQYF
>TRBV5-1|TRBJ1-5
CASSLKGDQPQHF
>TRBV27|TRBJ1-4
CASSKPGIGEKLFF
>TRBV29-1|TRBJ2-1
CSTEGGGEQFF
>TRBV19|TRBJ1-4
CASRNRGGDEKLFF
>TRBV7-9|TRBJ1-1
CASSLAYGSTEAFF
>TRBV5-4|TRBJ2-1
CASGEGSGSYNEQFF
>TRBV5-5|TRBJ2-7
CASSLSGTTSYEQYF
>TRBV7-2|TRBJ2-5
CASSTDYVEYF
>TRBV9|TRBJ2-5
CASSVEVHPGETQYF
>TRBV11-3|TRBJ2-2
CASAAGRTGELFF
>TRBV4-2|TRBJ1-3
CASSQAAGHTGNTIYF
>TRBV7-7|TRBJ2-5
CASSTGTSGGGGAETQYF
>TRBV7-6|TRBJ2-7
CASSPKGGEQYF
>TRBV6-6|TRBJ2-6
CASNTGQGVRANVLTF
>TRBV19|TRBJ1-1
CASSFVNTEAFF
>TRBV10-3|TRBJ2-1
CAISEQIAAYNEQFF
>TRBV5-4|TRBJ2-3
CASSLGASGGTDTQYF
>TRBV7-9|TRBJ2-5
CASSLDPFQTQYF
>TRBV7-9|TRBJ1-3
CASSLGGAGNTIYF
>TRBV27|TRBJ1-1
CASSLSAQFMNTEAFF
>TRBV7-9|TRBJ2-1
CASSLGGQGVVFF
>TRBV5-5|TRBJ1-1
CASSLDGQLNTEAFF
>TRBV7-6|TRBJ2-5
CASSLAGAGETQYF
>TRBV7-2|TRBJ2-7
CASSRTGHEQYF
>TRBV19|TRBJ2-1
CASSTRKGGSYNEQFF
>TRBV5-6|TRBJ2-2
CASSPAGTSRATGELFF
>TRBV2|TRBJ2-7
CASSTGTSGTYEQYF
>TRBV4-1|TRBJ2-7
CASSQDAGLPYEQYF
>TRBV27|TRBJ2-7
CASSYPRHEQYF
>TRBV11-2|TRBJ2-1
CASSSGLAGAGNEQFF
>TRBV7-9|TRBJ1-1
CASSPTGQVNTEAFF